The rows below give T cell receptor beta chains drawn from one sample of a study of T cells after yellow fever vaccination. TCRdb processed the 5' RACE reads anew with MiXCR; each CDR3 protein has one entry. The data show some 350,000 distinct CDR3 sequences, with 8.7% seen just once and more than 15% held by the top ten. Here the sequenced sample was PBMCs, taken on the day of the first yellow fever vaccination. The receptor set was obtained from a man aged 18 to 35 who received the YFV17D yellow fever vaccine. Each CDR3 is given with its conserved first and last residue. The order of the fields is CDR3 length, J gene, D gene, clone size, V gene, CDR3 protein, CDR3 DNA. A D gene is named only where the DNA matches it firmly. Clone sizes are given selectively: once, few, many, or a class where the clone is expanded.

CDR3 length: 14
J gene: TRBJ2-1
D gene: NA
clone size: NA
V gene: TRBV20-1
CDR3 protein: CSARDAISYNEQFF
CDR3 DNA: TGCAGTGCCCGGGACGCAATCTCCTACAATGAGCAGTTCTTC

CDR3 length: 17
J gene: TRBJ1-6
D gene: TRBD1
clone size: NA
V gene: TRBV13
CDR3 protein: CASSLQGQGVGYSPLHF
CDR3 DNA: TGTGCCAGCAGCTTACAAGGACAGGGAGTAGGGTATTCACCCCTCCACTTT

CDR3 length: 12
J gene: TRBJ2-5
D gene: NA
clone size: few
V gene: TRBV12-3/TRBV12-4
CDR3 protein: CASSPLGETQYF
CDR3 DNA: TGTGCCAGCAGCCCCCTGGGGGAGACCCAGTACTTC

CDR3 length: 16
J gene: TRBJ1-1
D gene: TRBD1
clone size: NA
V gene: TRBV7-9
CDR3 protein: CASSFWAGGIPTEAFF
CDR3 DNA: TGTGCCAGCAGCTTTTGGGCAGGGGGTATACCCACTGAAGCTTTCTTT

CDR3 length: 14
J gene: TRBJ2-1
D gene: NA
clone size: many
V gene: TRBV11-1
CDR3 protein: CASRHRPSGNEQFF
CDR3 DNA: TGTGCCAGCAGGCACAGGCCCTCTGGCAATGAGCAGTTCTTC

CDR3 length: 14
J gene: TRBJ1-1
D gene: NA
clone size: NA
V gene: TRBV11-2
CDR3 protein: CASSLGLGVAEAFF
CDR3 DNA: TGTGCCAGCAGCCTTGGGTTGGGGGTGGCTGAAGCTTTCTTT

CDR3 length: 16
J gene: TRBJ2-4
D gene: NA
clone size: NA
V gene: TRBV4-2
CDR3 protein: CASSQDLLAGKNIQYF
CDR3 DNA: TGTGCCAGCAGCCAAGACCTTTTGGCAGGAAAAAACATTCAGTACTTC

CDR3 length: 16
J gene: TRBJ1-2
D gene: NA
clone size: few
V gene: TRBV7-8
CDR3 protein: CASSLVLGPPNYGYTF
CDR3 DNA: TGTGCCAGCAGCTTAGTTCTGGGGCCTCCTAACTATGGCTACACCTTC

CDR3 length: 19
J gene: TRBJ2-4
D gene: TRBD2
clone size: few
V gene: TRBV10-1
CDR3 protein: CASSESKIGLAGGKNIQYF
CDR3 DNA: TGCGCCAGCAGTGAGTCGAAGATCGGACTAGCGGGGGGTAAAAACATTCAGTACTTC

CDR3 length: 12
J gene: TRBJ2-3
D gene: NA
clone size: NA
V gene: TRBV3-1
CDR3 protein: CASSENADTQYF
CDR3 DNA: TGTGCCAGCAGCGAGAATGCAGATACGCAGTATTTT

CDR3 length: 14
J gene: TRBJ1-4
D gene: NA
clone size: NA
V gene: TRBV5-1
CDR3 protein: CASSLGGGDEKLFF
CDR3 DNA: TGCGCCAGCAGCTTAGGAGGAGGAGATGAAAAACTGTTTTTT

CDR3 length: 15
J gene: TRBJ2-3
D gene: NA
clone size: NA
V gene: TRBV28
CDR3 protein: CASSLGGQGPDTQYF
CDR3 DNA: TGTGCCAGCAGTTTAGGGGGGCAGGGCCCAGATACGCAGTATTTT

CDR3 length: 15
J gene: TRBJ2-2
D gene: TRBD2
clone size: few
V gene: TRBV6-2/TRBV6-3
CDR3 protein: CASRRLAAYTGELFF
CDR3 DNA: TGTGCCAGCAGGCGACTAGCGGCTTACACCGGGGAGCTGTTTTTT

CDR3 length: 13
J gene: TRBJ1-1
D gene: TRBD1
clone size: NA
V gene: TRBV20-1
CDR3 protein: CSANRGGSFEAFF
CDR3 DNA: TGCAGTGCTAACAGGGGGGGAAGTTTTGAAGCTTTCTTT

CDR3 length: 12
J gene: TRBJ1-2
D gene: NA
clone size: NA
V gene: TRBV12-3/TRBV12-4
CDR3 protein: CASSVVSTGYTF
CDR3 DNA: TGTGCCAGCAGTGTGGTATCAACCGGCTACACCTTC

CDR3 length: 15
J gene: TRBJ2-7
D gene: NA
clone size: few
V gene: TRBV4-3
CDR3 protein: CASSQETGPVAEQYF
CDR3 DNA: TGCGCCAGCAGCCAAGAAACGGGGCCGGTGGCGGAGCAGTACTTC

CDR3 length: 15
J gene: TRBJ1-2
D gene: TRBD1
clone size: NA
V gene: TRBV7-9
CDR3 protein: CASSSQGVSLYGYTF
CDR3 DNA: TGTGCCAGCAGCTCACAGGGGGTGAGTCTCTATGGCTACACCTTC

CDR3 length: 13
J gene: TRBJ1-2
D gene: TRBD1
clone size: few
V gene: TRBV12-3/TRBV12-4
CDR3 protein: CASSFRDSYGYTF
CDR3 DNA: TGTGCCAGCAGTTTTAGGGACAGCTATGGCTACACCTTC

CDR3 length: 12
J gene: TRBJ2-3
D gene: NA
clone size: many
V gene: TRBV7-2
CDR3 protein: CASSYSTDTQYF
CDR3 DNA: TGTGCCAGCAGCTATAGCACAGATACGCAGTATTTT

CDR3 length: 11
J gene: TRBJ1-1
D gene: NA
clone size: many
V gene: TRBV12-3/TRBV12-4
CDR3 protein: CASSPSTEAFF
CDR3 DNA: TGTGCCAGCAGTCCGTCCACTGAAGCTTTCTTT

CDR3 length: 13
J gene: TRBJ2-7
D gene: NA
clone size: NA
V gene: TRBV4-3
CDR3 protein: CASSPELDYEQYF
CDR3 DNA: TGCGCCAGCAGCCCAGAACTAGACTACGAGCAGTACTTC

CDR3 length: 14
J gene: TRBJ2-6
D gene: NA
clone size: NA
V gene: TRBV20-1
CDR3 protein: CSATGGAGANVLTF
CDR3 DNA: TGCAGTGCCACAGGGGGGGCGGGGGCCAACGTCCTGACTTTC

CDR3 length: 13
J gene: TRBJ2-7
D gene: NA
clone size: few
V gene: TRBV7-6
CDR3 protein: CASSQRPRYEQYF
CDR3 DNA: TGTGCCAGCAGCCAGAGGCCCCGCTACGAGCAGTACTTC

CDR3 length: 16
J gene: TRBJ2-1
D gene: TRBD2
clone size: few
V gene: TRBV12-3/TRBV12-4
CDR3 protein: CASSLRGGVAYNEQFF
CDR3 DNA: TGTGCCAGCAGTTTGAGGGGAGGGGTAGCCTACAATGAGCAGTTCTTC

CDR3 length: 12
J gene: TRBJ2-1
D gene: NA
clone size: few
V gene: TRBV7-8
CDR3 protein: CASGDSNNEQFF
CDR3 DNA: TGTGCCAGCGGGGACTCAAACAATGAGCAGTTCTTC

CDR3 length: 16
J gene: TRBJ2-7
D gene: NA
clone size: NA
V gene: TRBV7-9
CDR3 protein: CASSSPSSQGSYEQYF
CDR3 DNA: TGTGCCAGCTCGTCCCCCTCGTCCCAGGGATCCTACGAGCAGTACTTC

CDR3 length: 15
J gene: TRBJ2-1
D gene: TRBD1
clone size: few
V gene: TRBV6-2/TRBV6-3
CDR3 protein: CASSSSGQGKDEQFF
CDR3 DNA: TGTGCCAGCAGTTCCTCGGGACAGGGTAAGGATGAGCAGTTCTTC

CDR3 length: 15
J gene: TRBJ2-2
D gene: NA
clone size: NA
V gene: TRBV19
CDR3 protein: CASSIGLPPTGELFF
CDR3 DNA: TGTGCCAGTAGTATCGGCCTCCCCCCGACCGGGGAGCTGTTTTTT

CDR3 length: 15
J gene: TRBJ1-1
D gene: NA
clone size: NA
V gene: TRBV7-2
CDR3 protein: CASSPIEGVLSKAFF
CDR3 DNA: TGTGCCAGCAGCCCGATAGAGGGGGTTCTCTCCAAAGCTTTCTTT

CDR3 length: 17
J gene: TRBJ1-5
D gene: NA
clone size: few
V gene: TRBV4-3
CDR3 protein: CASSQDFPREGNQPQHF
CDR3 DNA: TGCGCCAGCAGCCAAGATTTCCCCAGGGAAGGCAATCAGCCCCAGCATTTT

CDR3 length: 15
J gene: TRBJ1-3
D gene: NA
clone size: NA
V gene: TRBV4-2
CDR3 protein: CASSQYQGSGNTIYF
CDR3 DNA: TGTGCCAGCAGCCAATACCAGGGTTCTGGAAACACCATATATTTT

CDR3 length: 15
J gene: TRBJ1-5
D gene: TRBD1
clone size: few
V gene: TRBV4-1
CDR3 protein: CASSPRQGARQPQHF
CDR3 DNA: TGCGCCAGCAGCCCAAGACAGGGGGCTCGCCAGCCCCAGCATTTT

CDR3 length: 12
J gene: TRBJ1-2
D gene: NA
clone size: NA
V gene: TRBV2
CDR3 protein: CATTDVGRGYTF
CDR3 DNA: TGTGCCACTACGGACGTCGGTCGTGGCTACACCTTC

CDR3 length: 13
J gene: TRBJ2-1
D gene: NA
clone size: NA
V gene: TRBV7-6
CDR3 protein: CASSLYPYNEQFF
CDR3 DNA: TGTGCCAGCAGCTTATACCCCTACAATGAGCAGTTCTTC

CDR3 length: 16
J gene: TRBJ2-1
D gene: TRBD1
clone size: many
V gene: TRBV4-1
CDR3 protein: CASSPQGRLSYNEQFF
CDR3 DNA: TGCGCCAGCAGCCCACAGGGGCGCCTTTCCTACAATGAGCAGTTCTTC

CDR3 length: 14
J gene: TRBJ2-3
D gene: TRBD1
clone size: few
V gene: TRBV20-1
CDR3 protein: CSAQTGGTTDTQYF
CDR3 DNA: TGCAGTGCTCAGACAGGGGGGACCACAGATACGCAGTATTTT